This T cell receptor (beta chain) was sequenced for a study of tumor-infiltrating lymphocytes in primary liver carcinoma. Study in general: Read depth, roughly 3.5 to 8 million productive TCRbeta reads, did not differ significantly between tissues.

The germline V gene encodes CDR1 SGHNT and CDR2 YENEEA. The CDR3 loop spans 14 amino acids. The researchers produced TCR beta cDNA from approximately 550 ng total RNA with a constant-region primer. ARM-PCR, slightly modified, supplied the TCR beta libraries through three nested multiplex PCR rounds. Two initial PCR rounds of roughly 10 cycles each paired TRBV1-TRBV30 forward primers with a C-beta reverse primer. MiXCR, applied by TCRdb to the multiplex PCR reads, yields one record per CDR3 protein. Among around 25,000 distinct CDR3 sequences listed, roughly 80% were seen once. It was from roughly 20-30 mg of unsorted bulk tissue that RNA and DNA were co-extracted. Concerning this clonotype itself: Its ends do not fully match the called genes, so a read error is possible.

Sequencing was carried out using liver tumor tissue from sampling region 5. This sample's subset: tumor region T5, tumor centre. This TCR came from a woman in her 30s with primary liver carcinoma and hepatitis B virus infection. The chain joins TRBV11-3 to TRBJ2-7; 7 bases map to TRBD1. CDR3 sequence: CASSLTGTAYERYF. The CDR3, as DNA: TGTGCCAGCAGCTTGACCGGGACAGCCTACGAGCGGTACTTC.